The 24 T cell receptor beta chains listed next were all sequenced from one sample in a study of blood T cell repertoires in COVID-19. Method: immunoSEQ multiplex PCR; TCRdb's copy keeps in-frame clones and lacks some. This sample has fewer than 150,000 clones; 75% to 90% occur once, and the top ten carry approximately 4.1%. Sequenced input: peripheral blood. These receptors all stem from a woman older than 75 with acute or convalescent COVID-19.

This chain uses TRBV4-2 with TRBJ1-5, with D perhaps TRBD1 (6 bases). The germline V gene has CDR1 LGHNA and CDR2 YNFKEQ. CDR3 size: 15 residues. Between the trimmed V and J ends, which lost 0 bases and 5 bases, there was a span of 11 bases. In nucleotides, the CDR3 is TGTGCCAGCAGCCAAGATTCACAGGGCGATCAGCCCCAGCATTTT. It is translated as CASSQDSQGDQPQHF.

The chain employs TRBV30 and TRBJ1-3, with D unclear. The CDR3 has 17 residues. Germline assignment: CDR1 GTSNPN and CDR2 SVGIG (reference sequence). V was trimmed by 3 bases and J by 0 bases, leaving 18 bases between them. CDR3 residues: CAWSGDTIGLSGNTIYF. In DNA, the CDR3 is TGTGCCTGGAGCGGTGACACGATCGGCCTCTCTGGAAACACCATATATTTT.

This CDR3 reads CASTLDRGGTEAFF. CDR3 nucleotides: TGTGCCAGCACCCTGGACAGGGGAGGTACTGAAGCTTTCTTT. The chain combines TRBV2 with TRBJ1-1; TRBD1 agrees at 9 bases. Per the germline V gene, CDR1 is SNHLY and CDR2 is FYNNEI. The CDR3 length is 14 residues. After removal of 7 bases from V and 5 bases from J, the junction contained 8 bases not matched to a gene. Variable domain in full (rest from reference TRBV2 and TRBJ1-1): EPEVTQTPSHQVTQMGQEVILRCVPISNHLYFYWYRQILGQKVEFLVSFYNNEISEKSEIFDDQFSVERPDGSNFTLKIRSTKLEDSAMYFCASTLDRGGTEAFFGQGTRLTVV.

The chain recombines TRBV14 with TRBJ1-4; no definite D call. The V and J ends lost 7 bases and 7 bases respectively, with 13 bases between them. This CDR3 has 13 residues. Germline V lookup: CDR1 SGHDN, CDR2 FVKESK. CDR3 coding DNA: TGTGCCAGCAACGATAGGAGGTCTGAAAAACTGTTTTTT. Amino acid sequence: CASNDRRSEKLFF.

The CDR3 sequence: CAWSVNKFEQYF. DNA for the CDR3: TGTGCCTGGAGTGTGAACAAATTCGAGCAGTACTTC. The chain recombines TRBV30 with TRBJ2-7; no clear D gene. CDR1 GTSNPN and CDR2 SVGIG come from the germline V gene (reference sequence). This CDR3 contains 12 residues. The V end was cut by 0 bases, the J end by 6 bases, with 9 bases between.

Written as DNA, the CDR3 is TGTGCCAGCAGCCATCCGTTGGGACAGGGGGCTGAAGATACGCAGTATTTT. As protein: CASSHPLGQGAEDTQYF. V and J are TRBV16 and TRBJ2-3; 12 bases line up with TRBD1. Germline lookup yields CDR1 KGHSY and CDR2 FQNENV. J lost 5 bases, V lost 3 bases, and 9 bases had no gene match. The CDR3 totals 17 residues.

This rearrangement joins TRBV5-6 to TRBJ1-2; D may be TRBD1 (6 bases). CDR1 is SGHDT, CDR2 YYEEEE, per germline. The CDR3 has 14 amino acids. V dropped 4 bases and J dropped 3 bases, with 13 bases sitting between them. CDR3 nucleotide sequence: TGTGCCAGCAGCCGAGACAGGACTTACTATGGCTACACCTTC. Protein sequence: CASSRDRTYYGYTF.

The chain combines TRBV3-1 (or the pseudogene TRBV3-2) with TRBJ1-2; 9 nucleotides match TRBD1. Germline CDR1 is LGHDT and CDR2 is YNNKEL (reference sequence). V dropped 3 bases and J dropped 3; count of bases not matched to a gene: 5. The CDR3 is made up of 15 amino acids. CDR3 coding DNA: TGTGCCAGCAGCCAGAAAAGACAGGGGGACTATGGCTACACCTTC. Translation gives CASSQKRQGDYGYTF.

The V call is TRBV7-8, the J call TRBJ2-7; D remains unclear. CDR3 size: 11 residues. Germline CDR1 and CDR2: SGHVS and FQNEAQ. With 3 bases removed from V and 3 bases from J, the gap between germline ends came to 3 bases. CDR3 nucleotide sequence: TGTGCCAGCAGCTTCCACTACGAGCAGTACTTC. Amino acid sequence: CASSFHYEQYF.

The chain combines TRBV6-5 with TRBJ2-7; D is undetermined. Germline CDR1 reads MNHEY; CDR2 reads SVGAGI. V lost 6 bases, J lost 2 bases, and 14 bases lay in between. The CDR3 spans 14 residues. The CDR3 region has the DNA TGTGCCAGCAGAGTCCAAGACAAAGCCTACGAGCAGTACTTC. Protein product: CASRVQDKAYEQYF.

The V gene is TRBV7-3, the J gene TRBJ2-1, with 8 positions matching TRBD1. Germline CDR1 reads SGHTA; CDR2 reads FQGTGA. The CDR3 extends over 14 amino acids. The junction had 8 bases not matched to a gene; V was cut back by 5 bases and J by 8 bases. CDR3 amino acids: CASSLGQGFYEQFF. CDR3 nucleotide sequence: TGTGCCAGCAGCCTCGGACAGGGTTTCTATGAGCAGTTCTTC. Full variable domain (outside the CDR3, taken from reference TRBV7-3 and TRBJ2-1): GAGVSQTPSNKVTEKGKYVELRCDPISGHTALYWYRQSLGQGPEFLIYFQGTGAADDSGLPNDRFFAVRPEGSVSTLKIQRTERGDSAVYLCASSLGQGFYEQFFGPGTRLTVL.

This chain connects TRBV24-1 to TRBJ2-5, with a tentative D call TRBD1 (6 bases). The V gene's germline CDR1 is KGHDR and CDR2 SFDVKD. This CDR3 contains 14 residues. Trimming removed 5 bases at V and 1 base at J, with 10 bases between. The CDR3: CATSGRQAQETQYF. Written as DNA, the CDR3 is TGTGCCACCAGTGGTCGACAGGCCCAAGAGACCCAGTACTTC.

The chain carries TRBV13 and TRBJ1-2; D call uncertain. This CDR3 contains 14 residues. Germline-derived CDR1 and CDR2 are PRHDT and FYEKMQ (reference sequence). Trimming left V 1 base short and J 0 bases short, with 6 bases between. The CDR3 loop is CASSLVQTNYGYTF. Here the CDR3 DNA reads TGTGCCAGCAGCTTAGTGCAGACTAACTATGGCTACACCTTC.

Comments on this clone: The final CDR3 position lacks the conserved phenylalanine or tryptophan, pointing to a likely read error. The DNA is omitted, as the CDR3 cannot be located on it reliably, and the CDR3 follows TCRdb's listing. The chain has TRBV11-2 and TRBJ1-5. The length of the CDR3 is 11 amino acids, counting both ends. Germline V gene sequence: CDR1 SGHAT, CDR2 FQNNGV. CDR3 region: CASSLTSTCGV.

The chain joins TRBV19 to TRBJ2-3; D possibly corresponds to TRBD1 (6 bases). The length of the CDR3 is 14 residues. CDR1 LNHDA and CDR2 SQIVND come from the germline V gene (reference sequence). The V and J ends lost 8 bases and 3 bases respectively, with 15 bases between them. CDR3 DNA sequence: TGTGCCAGTGCTCGAGGGGGAAGTACAGATACGCAGTATTTT. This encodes CASARGGSTDTQYF.

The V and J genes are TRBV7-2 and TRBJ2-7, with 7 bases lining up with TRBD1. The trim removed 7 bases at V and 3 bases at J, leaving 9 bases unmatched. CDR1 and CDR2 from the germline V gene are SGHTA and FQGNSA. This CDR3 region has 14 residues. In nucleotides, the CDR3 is TGTGCCAGCAACCCGTTAGGGGGCTACTACGAGCAGTACTTC. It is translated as CASNPLGGYYEQYF.

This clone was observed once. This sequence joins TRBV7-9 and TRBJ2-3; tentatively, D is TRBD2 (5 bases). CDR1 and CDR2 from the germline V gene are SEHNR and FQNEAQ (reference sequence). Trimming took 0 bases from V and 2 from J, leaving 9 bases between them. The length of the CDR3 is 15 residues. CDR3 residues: CASSLARLNTDTQYF. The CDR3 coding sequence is TGTGCCAGCAGCTTAGCGAGACTAAACACAGATACGCAGTATTTT.

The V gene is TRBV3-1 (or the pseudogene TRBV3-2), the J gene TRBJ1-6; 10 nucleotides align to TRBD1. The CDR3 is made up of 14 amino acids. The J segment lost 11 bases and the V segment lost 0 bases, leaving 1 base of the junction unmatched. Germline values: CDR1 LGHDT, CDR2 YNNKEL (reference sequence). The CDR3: CASSQETGGTPLHF. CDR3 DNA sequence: TGTGCCAGCAGCCAAGAGACAGGGGGCACACCCCTCCACTTT.

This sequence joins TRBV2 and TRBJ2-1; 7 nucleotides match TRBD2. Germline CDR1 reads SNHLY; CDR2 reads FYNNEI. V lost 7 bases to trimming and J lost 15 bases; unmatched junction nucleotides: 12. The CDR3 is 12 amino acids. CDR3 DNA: TGTGCCAGCATCGGTGACAGCGGGACCATGTTCTTC. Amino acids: CASIGDSGTMFF. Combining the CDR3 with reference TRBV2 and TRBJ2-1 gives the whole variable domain EPEVTQTPSHQVTQMGQEVILRCVPISNHLYFYWYRQILGQKVEFLVSFYNNEISEKSEIFDDQFSVERPDGSNFTLKIRSTKLEDSAMYFCASIGDSGTMFFGPGTRLTVL.

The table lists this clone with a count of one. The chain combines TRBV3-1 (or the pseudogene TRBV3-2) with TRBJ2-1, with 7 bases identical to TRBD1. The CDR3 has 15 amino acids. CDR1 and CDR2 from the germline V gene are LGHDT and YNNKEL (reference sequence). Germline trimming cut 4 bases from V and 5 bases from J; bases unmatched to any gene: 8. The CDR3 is CASSRHPTGNNEQFF. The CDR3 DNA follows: TGTGCCAGCAGCCGACACCCGACAGGGAACAATGAGCAGTTCTTC.

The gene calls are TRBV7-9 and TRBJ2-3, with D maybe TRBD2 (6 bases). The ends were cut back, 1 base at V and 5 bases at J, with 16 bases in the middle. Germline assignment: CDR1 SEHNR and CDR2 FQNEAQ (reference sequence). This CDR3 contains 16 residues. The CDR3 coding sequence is TGTGCCAGCAGCTTAGTTGGAGGGGCGCGTTTAGATACGCAGTATTTT. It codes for CASSLVGGARLDTQYF.

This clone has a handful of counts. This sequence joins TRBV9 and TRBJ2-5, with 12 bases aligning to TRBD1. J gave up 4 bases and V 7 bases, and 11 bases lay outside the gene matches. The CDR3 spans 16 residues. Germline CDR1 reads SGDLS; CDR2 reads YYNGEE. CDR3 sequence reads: CASCPGTGGAGETQYF. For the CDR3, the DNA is TGTGCCAGCTGCCCGGGGACAGGGGGCGCAGGAGAGACCCAGTACTTC.

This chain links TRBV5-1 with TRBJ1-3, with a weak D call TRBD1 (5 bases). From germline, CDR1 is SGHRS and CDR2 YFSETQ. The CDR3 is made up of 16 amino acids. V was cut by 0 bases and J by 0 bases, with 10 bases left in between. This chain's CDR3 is CASSLEGDPSGNTIYF. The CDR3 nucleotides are TGCGCCAGCAGCTTGGAAGGGGATCCCTCTGGAAACACCATATATTTT.

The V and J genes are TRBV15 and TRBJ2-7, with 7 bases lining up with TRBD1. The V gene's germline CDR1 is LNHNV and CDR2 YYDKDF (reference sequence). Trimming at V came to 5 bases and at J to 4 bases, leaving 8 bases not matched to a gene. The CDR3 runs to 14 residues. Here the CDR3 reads CATSRKGGRYEQYF. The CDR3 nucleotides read TGTGCCACCAGCCGGAAAGGGGGCAGGTACGAGCAGTACTTC.